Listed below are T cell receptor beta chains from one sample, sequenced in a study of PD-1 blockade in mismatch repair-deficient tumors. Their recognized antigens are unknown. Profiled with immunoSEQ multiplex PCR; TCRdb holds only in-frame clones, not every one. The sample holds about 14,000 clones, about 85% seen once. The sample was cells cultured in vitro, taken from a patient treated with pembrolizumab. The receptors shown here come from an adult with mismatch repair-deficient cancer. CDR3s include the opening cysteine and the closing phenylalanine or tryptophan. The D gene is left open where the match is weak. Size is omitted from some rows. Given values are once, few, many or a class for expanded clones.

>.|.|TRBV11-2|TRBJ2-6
CASSTRGAGANVLTF
TGTGCCAGCAGTACCAGGGGGGCTGGGGCCAACGTCCTGACTTTC
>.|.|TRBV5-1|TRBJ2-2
CASSAGRGAGELFF
TGCGCCAGCAGCGCCGGACGCGGGGCCGGGGAGCTGTTTTTT
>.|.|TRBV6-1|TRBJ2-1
CAISQGFPYNEQFF
TGTGCCATATCTCAGGGTTTCCCCTACAATGAGCAGTTCTTC
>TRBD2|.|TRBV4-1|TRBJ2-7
CASSQDGWTRASGSAEQYF
TGCGCCAGCAGCCAAGACGGTTGGACGCGTGCTAGCGGGAGCGCCGAGCAGTACTTC
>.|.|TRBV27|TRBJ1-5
CASSLGGPGGNQPQHF
TGTGCCAGCAGTTTAGGAGGCCCTGGGGGCAATCAGCCCCAGCATTTT
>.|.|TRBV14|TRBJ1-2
CASSKMGPNYGYTF
TGTGCCAGCAGCAAGATGGGCCCCAACTATGGCTACACCTTC
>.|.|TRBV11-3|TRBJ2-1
CASSSSFLAPYNEQFF
TGTGCCAGCAGCTCCAGTTTCCTAGCCCCCTACAATGAGCAGTTCTTC
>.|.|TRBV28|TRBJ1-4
CASSSAGTNEKLFF
TGTGCCAGCAGTTCTGCCGGGACAAACGAAAAACTGTTTTTT
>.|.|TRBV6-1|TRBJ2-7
CASSEQGPYEQYF
TGTGCCAGCAGTGAACAGGGACCCTACGAGCAGTACTTC
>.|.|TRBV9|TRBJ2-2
CASSPQPTGELFF
TGTGCCAGCAGTCCTCAGCCGACCGGGGAGCTGTTTTTT
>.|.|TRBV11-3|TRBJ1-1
CASSPPGELEAFF
TGTGCCAGCAGCCCCCCGGGGGAGCTTGAAGCTTTCTTT
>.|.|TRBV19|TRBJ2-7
CASSLTGTYEQYF
TGTGCCAGTAGTCTGACAGGAACCTACGAGCAGTACTTC
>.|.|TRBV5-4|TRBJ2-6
CASSLLRGSGANVLTF
TGTGCCAGCAGCTTGTTGCGGGGCTCTGGGGCCAACGTCCTGACTTTC
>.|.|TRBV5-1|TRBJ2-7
CASKRGYEQYF
TGCGCCAGCAAACGGGGTTACGAGCAGTACTTC
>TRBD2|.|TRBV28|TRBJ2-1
CASRLAGGPYSEQFF
TGTGCCAGCAGACTAGCGGGAGGGCCATACAGTGAGCAGTTCTTC
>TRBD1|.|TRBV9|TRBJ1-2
CASRKTSGQGDYGYTF
TGTGCCAGCAGGAAGACCTCGGGACAGGGGGACTATGGCTACACCTTC
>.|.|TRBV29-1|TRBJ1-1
CSVGKRSGNTEAFF
TGCAGCGTTGGTAAAAGGTCAGGGAACACTGAAGCTTTCTTT
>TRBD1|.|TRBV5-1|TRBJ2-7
CASSPTGLDEQYF
TGCGCCAGCAGCCCGACAGGGTTAGATGAGCAGTACTTC
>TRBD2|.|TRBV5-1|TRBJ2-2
CASSLAVTSDTGELFF
TGCGCCAGCAGCTTGGCGGTGACTAGCGACACCGGGGAGCTGTTTTTT
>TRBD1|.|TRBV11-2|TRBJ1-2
CASSGDRRLGYTF
TGTGCCAGCAGCGGGGACAGGCGGCTTGGCTACACCTTC
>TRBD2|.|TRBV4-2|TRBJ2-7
CASSQGLAEDEQYF
TGTGCCAGCAGCCAGGGACTAGCGGAGGACGAGCAGTACTTC
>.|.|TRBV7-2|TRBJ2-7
CASSLAWGLEQYF
TGTGCCAGCAGCTTAGCATGGGGGCTCGAGCAGTACTTC
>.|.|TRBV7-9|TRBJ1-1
CASSSQGGGEAFF
TGTGCCAGCAGCTCGCAAGGGGGAGGGGAAGCTTTCTTT
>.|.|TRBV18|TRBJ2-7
CASSPWDISYEQYF
TGTGCCAGCTCACCATGGGACATCTCCTACGAGCAGTACTTC
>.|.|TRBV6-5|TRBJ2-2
CASSYKDFTGELFF
TGTGCCAGCAGTTACAAGGACTTTACCGGGGAGCTGTTTTTT
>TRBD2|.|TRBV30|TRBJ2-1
CAWSALPSGSYNEQFF
TGTGCCTGGAGTGCTCTCCCTAGCGGATCCTACAATGAGCAGTTCTTC
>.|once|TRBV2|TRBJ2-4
CASSARGNKNIQYF
TGTGCCAGCAGTGCCAGGGGTAACAAAAACATTCAGTACTTC
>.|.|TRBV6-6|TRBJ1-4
CASSYSQGGDEKLFF
TGTGCCAGCAGTTACTCTCAGGGAGGTGATGAAAAACTGTTTTTT
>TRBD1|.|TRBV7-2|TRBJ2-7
CASSYGQGAQHEQYF
TGTGCCAGCAGCTACGGACAGGGGGCGCAGCACGAGCAGTACTTC
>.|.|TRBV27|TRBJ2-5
CASSRGDGLQETQYF
TGTGCCAGCAGTAGAGGAGATGGACTCCAAGAGACCCAGTACTTC
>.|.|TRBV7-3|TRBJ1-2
CASSLRGYGYTF
TGTGCCAGCAGCTTGAGAGGGTATGGCTACACCTTC
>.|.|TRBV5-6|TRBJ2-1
CASSEGRSSYNEQFF
TGTGCCAGCAGCGAGGGCCGTAGCTCCTACAATGAGCAGTTCTTC
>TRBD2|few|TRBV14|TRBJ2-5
CASSQASGRGETQYF
TGTGCCAGCAGCCAAGCTAGCGGGAGAGGAGAGACCCAGTACTTC
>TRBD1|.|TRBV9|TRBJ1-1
CASSAELQGRTEAFF
TGTGCCAGCAGCGCAGAACTACAGGGGAGAACTGAAGCTTTCTTT
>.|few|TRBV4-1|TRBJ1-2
CASSQDSGQNYGYTF
TGCGCCAGCAGCCAAGATTCTGGACAAAACTATGGCTACACCTTC
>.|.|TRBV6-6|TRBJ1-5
CASSYVGLDQPQHF
TGTGCCAGCAGTTACGTAGGTCTTGATCAGCCCCAGCATTTT
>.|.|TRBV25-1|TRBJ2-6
CASSSLAGSGANVLTF
TGTGCCAGCTCCTCCTTGGCAGGGTCTGGGGCCAACGTCCTGACTTTC
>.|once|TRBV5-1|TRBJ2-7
CASSFDSYEQYF
TGCGCCAGCAGCTTTGACAGCTACGAGCAGTACTTC
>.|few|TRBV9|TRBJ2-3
CASSAITDTQYF
TGTGCCAGCAGCGCCATCACAGATACGCAGTATTTT
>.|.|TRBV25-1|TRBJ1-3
CASSRYSGNTIYF
TGTGCCAGCAGCAGATACTCTGGAAACACCATATATTTT
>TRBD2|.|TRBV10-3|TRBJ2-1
CAISELGTSGFYNEQFF
TGTGCCATCAGTGAACTGGGGACTAGCGGTTTCTACAATGAGCAGTTCTTC
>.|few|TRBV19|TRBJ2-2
CASSIAIGSRVAGELFF
TGTGCCAGTAGTATAGCAATCGGTTCGAGGGTCGCCGGGGAGCTGTTTTTT
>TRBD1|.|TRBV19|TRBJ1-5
CASRRLGGLDQPQHF
TGTGCCAGTAGAAGGCTAGGGGGCTTGGATCAGCCCCAGCATTTT
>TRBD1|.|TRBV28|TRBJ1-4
CASSGIGTGRFNEKLFF
TGTGCCAGCAGCGGTATCGGGACAGGGAGGTTTAATGAAAAACTGTTTTTT
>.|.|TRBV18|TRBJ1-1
CASSQFPGATEAFF
TGTGCCAGCTCGCAGTTTCCAGGGGCCACTGAAGCTTTCTTT
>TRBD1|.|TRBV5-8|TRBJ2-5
CASSLGQGLGETQYF
TGTGCCAGCAGCTTGGGACAGGGCTTAGGAGAGACCCAGTACTTC
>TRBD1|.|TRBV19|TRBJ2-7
CASSGQVSDPTYEQYF
TGTGCCAGTAGTGGACAGGTTTCGGACCCAACATACGAGCAGTACTTC
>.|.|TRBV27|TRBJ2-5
CASSYGPVETQYF
TGTGCCAGCAGTTATGGACCCGTGGAGACCCAGTACTTC
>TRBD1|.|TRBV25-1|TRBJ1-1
CASIQTGESKAFF
TGTGCCAGCATCCAGACAGGGGAGTCTAAAGCTTTCTTT
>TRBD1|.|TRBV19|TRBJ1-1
CASSGGDRRNTEAFF
TGTGCCAGTAGTGGGGGGGACAGGCGGAACACTGAAGCTTTCTTT
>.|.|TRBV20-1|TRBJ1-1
CSAPGHTEAFF
TGCAGTGCCCCCGGGCACACTGAAGCTTTCTTT
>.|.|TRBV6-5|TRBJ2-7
CASSYGFEQYF
TGTGCCAGCAGTTATGGGTTCGAGCAGTACTTC
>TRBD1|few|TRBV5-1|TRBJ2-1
CASSFQGAVYNEQFF
TGCGCCAGCAGCTTCCAGGGGGCGGTCTACAATGAGCAGTTCTTC
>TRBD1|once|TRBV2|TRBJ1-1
CASSLQGTGNTEAFF
TGTGCCAGCAGTCTCCAGGGGACAGGGAACACTGAAGCTTTCTTT
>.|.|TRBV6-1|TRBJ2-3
CASSYIGGDTDTQYF
TGTGCCAGCAGCTACATCGGTGGAGACACAGATACGCAGTATTTT